The 3 T cell receptor beta chains in this list originate from one sample, sequenced in a study of T cell responses to AZD1222 COVID-19 vaccine. Using immunoSEQ multiplex PCR, the repertoire was profiled, and TCRdb retains in-frame clones only, with some absent. The sample has 150,000 or so clones; around nine tenths are singletons. This specimen was peripheral blood, taken on day 0 of MenACWY control vaccination. The receptors stem from an adult in good health.

The J gene is TRBJ1-2, the V gene TRBV19, with D hard to call. CDR1 LNHDA and CDR2 SQIVND come from the germline V gene (reference sequence). CDR3 size: 16 residues. Trimming removed 6 bases from V and 0 bases from J, with 17 bases in between. The CDR3 DNA reads TGTGCCAGTAGGACGGACGCGGACGGTACTAACTATGGCTACACCTTC. Its translation is CASRTDADGTNYGYTF.

The J gene is TRBJ1-2, the V gene TRBV3-1 (or the pseudogene TRBV3-2); TRBD1 matches 7 bases. V shed 1 base and J 3 bases; nucleotides not matched to a gene: 2. The CDR3 sequence is 14 residues long. The germline CDR1 and CDR2 sequences are LGHDT and YNNKEL (reference sequence). The CDR3 sequence is CASSQGGGDYGYTF. For the CDR3, the DNA is TGTGCCAGCAGCCAAGGAGGGGGCGACTATGGCTACACCTTC.

The V and J genes are TRBV24-1 and TRBJ2-1; 9 nucleotides match TRBD2. CDR1 KGHDR and CDR2 SFDVKD come from the germline V gene. The CDR3 spans 16 residues. The V and J ends lost 2 bases and 4 bases, in that order; junction bases with no gene match: 5. The CDR3 DNA reads as TGTGCCACCAGTGATTCTAGCGGGAAGATATACAATGAGCAGTTCTTC. It specifies CATSDSSGKIYNEQFF.